The rows below give T cell receptor beta chains drawn from one sample of a study of shared clonotypes between healthy human individuals. The protocol was immunoSEQ multiplex PCR, while the TCRdb copy is restricted to in-frame clones and leaves out a portion. The sample has about 2,200,000 clones, about 93% seen once. The sequenced sample was naive CD8+ T cells from PBMCs. The receptors shown here come from a man aged 18 to 35 in good health. Some clones in this sample may be carry-over from other donors' samples. Each CDR3 is given with its conserved first and last residue. The D gene is left open where the match is weak. The size of a clone is reported for some rows only, either as once, few or many, or as a class for expanded clones.

abundance,j_gene,v_gene,d_gene,CDR3nt,CDR3aa
NA,TRBJ2-7,TRBV30,NA,TGTGCCTGGAGTCCGTCCTACGAGCAGTACTTC,CAWSPSYEQYF
once,TRBJ2-1,TRBV7-9,NA,TGTGCCAGCAGCTTAGTAGGTGGGAGTCCCTACAATGAGCAGTTCTTC,CASSLVGGSPYNEQFF
NA,TRBJ2-7,TRBV6-5,NA,TGTGCCAGCAGTTCCGGATCGTACGAGCAGTACTTC,CASSSGSYEQYF
few,TRBJ1-3,TRBV4-1,NA,TGCGCCAGCAGCCAAGATTGGCCCAACTCTGGAAACACCATATATTTT,CASSQDWPNSGNTIYF
NA,TRBJ2-1,TRBV10-1,TRBD1,TGCGCCAGCAGCCTCGGGACAGGGTACAATGAGCAGTTCTTC,CASSLGTGYNEQFF
NA,TRBJ2-2,TRBV30,NA,TGTGCCTGGAACCCGGGCTCGAACACCGGGGAGCTGTTTTTT,CAWNPGSNTGELFF
NA,TRBJ2-1,TRBV5-4,TRBD2,TGTGCCAGCAGCTTGCAACTAGCGGGAGTCGACGAGCAGTTCTTC,CASSLQLAGVDEQFF
NA,TRBJ1-1,TRBV6-1,NA,TGTGCCAGCCTGGGGGGTTGGCAGGGACCCACTGAAGCTTTCTTT,CASLGGWQGPTEAFF
NA,TRBJ2-7,TRBV6-5,NA,TGTGCCAGCAGTTACTCTGGGGGCGAGCAGTACTTC,CASSYSGGEQYF
NA,TRBJ2-3,TRBV7-2,TRBD2,TGTGCCAGCAGCTTAGCTAGCGGGAGAATGGATACGCAGTATTTT,CASSLASGRMDTQYF
NA,TRBJ1-1,TRBV6-5,TRBD1,TGTGCCAGCACAACAGGGGGCGAGGGCACTGAAGCTTTCTTT,CASTTGGEGTEAFF
NA,TRBJ2-7,TRBV11-2,NA,TGTGCCAGCAGCTCCGGACTTGACTCCGACGAGCAGTACTTC,CASSSGLDSDEQYF
NA,TRBJ2-7,TRBV4-1,NA,TGCGCCAGCAGCCAAGGCACGGGGGACCCTCGGGGGCAGTACTTC,CASSQGTGDPRGQYF
NA,TRBJ1-4,TRBV11-2,NA,TGTGCCAGCAGCTCTGACGCAAAGGGGGAAAAACTGTTTTTT,CASSSDAKGEKLFF
NA,TRBJ1-1,TRBV5-6,NA,TGTGCCAGCAGCGAGTTGGGACAAATGAACACTGAAGCTTTCTTT,CASSELGQMNTEAFF
NA,TRBJ2-5,TRBV7-6,TRBD2,TGTGCCAGCAGCGTTCTGGGGGGGGGTGAGACCCAGTACTTC,CASSVLGGGETQYF
NA,TRBJ1-5,TRBV15,NA,TGTGCCACCAGCCTCACAGGTTATAGCAATCAGCCCCAGCATTTT,CATSLTGYSNQPQHF
NA,TRBJ2-7,TRBV2,NA,TGTGCCAGCAGTGAATGGAAGTCGTCCTACGAGCAGTACTTC,CASSEWKSSYEQYF
NA,TRBJ1-1,TRBV7-3,NA,TGTGCCAGCAGCTTAATGGGGGGAGGTCACACTGAAGCTTTCTTT,CASSLMGGGHTEAFF
NA,TRBJ2-7,TRBV28,NA,TGTGCCAGCATGTGGGGGATCAAGTCCTACGAGCAGTACTTC,CASMWGIKSYEQYF
NA,TRBJ2-3,TRBV2,NA,TGTGCCAGCAGTGATTTTGGGCAGGCCACAGATACGCAGTATTTT,CASSDFGQATDTQYF
few,TRBJ1-1,TRBV4-1,NA,TGCGCCAGCAGCCTTGACTGGGAAACTGAAGCTTTCTTT,CASSLDWETEAFF
NA,TRBJ2-1,TRBV27,TRBD2,TGTGCCAGCGCCGCGGGGGTGTACAATGAGCAGTTCTTC,CASAAGVYNEQFF
NA,TRBJ2-5,TRBV13,NA,TGTGCCAGCAGCCCCCTCGGGACTGCTGCCAAGGAGACCCAGTACTTC,CASSPLGTAAKETQYF
NA,TRBJ2-7,TRBV7-2,NA,TGTGCCAGCAGCTTAATTCGGATAGGGGGCTACGAGCAGTACTTC,CASSLIRIGGYEQYF
NA,TRBJ1-6,TRBV28,NA,TGTGCCAGCAGTGCCCGGGGGGAATCACCCCTCCACTTT,CASSARGESPLHF
NA,TRBJ2-3,TRBV18,TRBD2,TGTGCCAGCTCAACCCTGAGACTAGCGGGCCGTAGCACAGATACGCAGTATTTT,CASSTLRLAGRSTDTQYF
NA,TRBJ2-7,TRBV6-1,TRBD1,TGTGCCAGCAGTGAAGGGGACAGCCACTACGAGCAGTACTTC,CASSEGDSHYEQYF
NA,TRBJ2-6,TRBV7-8,NA,TGTGCCAGCAGCTTAGGAGCCACAGGGATCGGGGCCAACGTCCTGACTTTC,CASSLGATGIGANVLTF
NA,TRBJ1-3,TRBV28,TRBD1,TGTGCCAGCAGTCCCGGGACAGGGTCTGGAAACACCATATATTTT,CASSPGTGSGNTIYF
NA,TRBJ2-2,TRBV4-3,NA,TGCGCCAGCAGCCAATGGGGACTGAGGGGGGAGCTGTTTTTT,CASSQWGLRGELFF
NA,TRBJ1-2,TRBV4-2,NA,TGTGCCAGCAGCCAAGAGCGACAGAGAAGCTATGGCTACACCTTC,CASSQERQRSYGYTF
NA,TRBJ2-2,TRBV6-5,NA,TGTGCCAGCGGTTTGAGGCAGAACACCGGGGAGCTGTTTTTT,CASGLRQNTGELFF
NA,TRBJ2-3,TRBV30,TRBD2,TGTGCCTCGAACGTTCTAGCGGGGCGCACAGATACGCAGTATTTT,CASNVLAGRTDTQYF
NA,TRBJ2-2,TRBV29-1,NA,TGCAGCGTTAATGGGAACACCGGGGAGCTGTTTTTT,CSVNGNTGELFF
NA,TRBJ2-5,TRBV9,NA,TGTGCCAGCAGCGTAGCAGGCAGGGAGGAGACCCAGTACTTC,CASSVAGREETQYF
NA,TRBJ2-1,TRBV9,NA,TGTGCCAGCAGCGTAGCAGGCCTCAGAAATGAGCAGTTCTTC,CASSVAGLRNEQFF
NA,TRBJ2-7,TRBV10-3,TRBD2,TGTGCCATCAGTGAGTCGAGACTAGCGGAAGACTACGAGCAGTACTTC,CAISESRLAEDYEQYF
NA,TRBJ2-7,TRBV6-1,NA,TGTGCCAGCAGTGTTCTGGGGAATCCCTACGAGCAGTACTTC,CASSVLGNPYEQYF
NA,TRBJ2-5,TRBV13,NA,TGTGCCAGCACCTATGAGGGGGTCAAGACCCAGTACTTC,CASTYEGVKTQYF
NA,TRBJ1-5,TRBV19,NA,TGTGCCAGTAGTATAGTGGGGCAGGAGCCCCAGCATTTT,CASSIVGQEPQHF
NA,TRBJ2-7,TRBV30,NA,TGTGCCTGGAGTGTCGGCAGGGTCGACGAGCAGTACTTC,CAWSVGRVDEQYF